Following are 6 T cell receptor beta chains from one sample sequenced in a study of tumor-infiltrating lymphocytes in primary liver carcinoma. Total RNA amounting to 500 ng was the source from which TCR beta cDNA was made with a constant-region primer. Three nested multiplex PCR rounds, a slightly modified ARM-PCR method, built the TCR beta libraries. Amplification in the first two PCR rounds was performed using TRBV1-TRBV30 forward primers and a C-beta reverse primer for approximately 10 cycles each. Each CDR3 protein gets one entry after TCRdb re-called the multiplex PCR reads with MiXCR. The repertoire holds some 180,000 distinct CDR3 sequences, with around 85% as singletons. Co-extracting RNA and DNA was done with roughly 17-31 mg of unsorted bulk tissue as input. Sample: tumor tissue from primary liver carcinoma. These receptor sequences come from a man aged 40-49 years with primary liver carcinoma and hepatitis B virus infection.

The V and J genes are TRBV6-1 and TRBJ2-7, with TRBD1 as a possible D gene (6 bases). Looked up from germline, CDR1 is MNHNS and CDR2 is SASEGT. Trimming pared 6 bases from V and 6 bases from J, leaving 18 bases between. The length of the CDR3 is 14 residues. CDR3 in amino acids: CASSPGTKLVEQYF. Here the CDR3 DNA reads TGTGCCAGCAGCCCCGGGACAAAGTTGGTCGAGCAGTACTTC.

As regards this clonotype: The conserved phenylalanine or tryptophan is not found at the CDR3 terminus, so this likely reflects a read error. The rearrangement uses TRBV6-2 or TRBV6-3 and TRBJ2-1; no firm D call. Deletions cut 5 bases from V and 9 bases from J, with 14 bases between. From germline, CDR1 is MNHEY and CDR2 SVGEGT. The CDR3 runs 13 residues. Here the CDR3 reads CASSIIPVGEQFV. Here the CDR3 DNA reads TGTGCCAGCAGTATCATCCCAGTAGGTGAGCAGTTCGTC.

Many counts were recorded for this clonotype. This chain links TRBV6-5 with TRBJ2-3; D is ambiguous. Germline CDR1 reads MNHEY; CDR2 reads SVGAGI. The V end lost 6 bases, the J end lost 14 bases, and 33 bases lay between the germline ends. This CDR3 is built from 17 residues. CDR3 residues: CASSSITLGPAGMARYF. The CDR3 DNA reads TGTGCCAGCAGCTCAATCACGCTCGGCCCGGCTGGCATGGCGCGGTATTTT.

This clonotype showed up just once. The junction and the germline gene differ at one end; a read error may be behind it. V and J are TRBV6-7 and TRBJ2-2, with 9 bases aligning to TRBD1. TRBV6-7 counts as an open reading frame of uncertain function. The CDR3 runs 14 residues. The CDR3 coding sequence is TGTACCAGAAGCGACAGGGGGGGCACCGGGGAGCTGTTTTTT. Translation gives CTRSDRGGTGELFF.

A few counts support this clonotype. A junction boundary mismatches the germline segment, possibly from a read error. V gene TRBV29-1 combines with J gene TRBJ2-2; 9 nucleotides line up with TRBD2. CDR1 and CDR2 from the germline V gene are SQVTM and ANQGSEA. The CDR3 runs to 15 residues. CDR3 bases: TGCAGTGTTAGGACTAGCGCGGCGAACACCGGGGGGCTGTTTTTT. It yields the protein CSVRTSAANTGGLFF.

On this clonotype: A junction boundary mismatches the germline segment, possibly from a read error. The V and J genes are TRBV11-1 and TRBJ2-2; D is unclear. Germline V gene lookup returns CDR1 SGHAT and CDR2 FQDESV (reference sequence). CDR3 length equals 13 residues. The CDR3 DNA reads as TGTACCAGCAACTTTAGGGACACCGGGGAGCTGTTTTTT. This translates into CTSNFRDTGELFF.